These T cell receptor beta chains were read from a single sample in a study of T-cell memory formation after mild COVID-19. A single record per CDR3 protein comes from TCRdb applying MiXCR to the 5' RACE reads. The table shows about 290,000 distinct CDR3 sequences, with around a sixth occurring only once. Source material: PBMCs or a T cell subset sorted from them (not recorded which). These receptors all stem from a man aged 18-30 years who had mild COVID-19 (a few samples of this study predate the infection). Cell type and time point are not known. The CDR3 runs from the conserved cysteine through the conserved F or W. The size entry is marked missing in some rows and otherwise reads once, few, many or a size class.

length: 14; size: -; J: TRBJ2-7; V: TRBV5-1; CDR3: CASSTRDRTYEQYF
length: 16; size: -; J: TRBJ2-1; V: TRBV20-1; CDR3: CSARDWSSGGFNEQFF
length: 11; size: -; J: TRBJ2-2; V: TRBV7-9; CDR3: CATSGTGELFF
length: 14; size: -; J: TRBJ2-5; V: TRBV5-1; CDR3: CASSVTGGQETQYF
length: 14; size: -; J: TRBJ1-1; V: TRBV27; CDR3: CASRPSGGGTEAFF
length: 14; size: few; J: TRBJ2-7; V: TRBV5-1; CDR3: CASSFRQLTDEQYF
length: 13; size: few; J: TRBJ1-2; V: TRBV12-3/TRBV12-4; CDR3: CASSIQGNYGYTF
length: 14; size: -; J: TRBJ2-5; V: TRBV12-3/TRBV12-4; CDR3: CASSLGLLKETQYF
length: 13; size: few; J: TRBJ2-5; V: TRBV2; CDR3: CASRRDGEETQYF
length: 14; size: -; J: TRBJ1-4; V: TRBV5-1; CDR3: CASSIRPGREKLFF
length: 14; size: many; J: TRBJ2-2; V: TRBV5-1; CDR3: CASSWEGPAGELFF
length: 14; size: -; J: TRBJ2-1; V: TRBV24-1; CDR3: CATRGGYINNEQFF
length: 16; size: -; J: TRBJ2-1; V: TRBV6-4; CDR3: CASSGGPAGTYNEQFF